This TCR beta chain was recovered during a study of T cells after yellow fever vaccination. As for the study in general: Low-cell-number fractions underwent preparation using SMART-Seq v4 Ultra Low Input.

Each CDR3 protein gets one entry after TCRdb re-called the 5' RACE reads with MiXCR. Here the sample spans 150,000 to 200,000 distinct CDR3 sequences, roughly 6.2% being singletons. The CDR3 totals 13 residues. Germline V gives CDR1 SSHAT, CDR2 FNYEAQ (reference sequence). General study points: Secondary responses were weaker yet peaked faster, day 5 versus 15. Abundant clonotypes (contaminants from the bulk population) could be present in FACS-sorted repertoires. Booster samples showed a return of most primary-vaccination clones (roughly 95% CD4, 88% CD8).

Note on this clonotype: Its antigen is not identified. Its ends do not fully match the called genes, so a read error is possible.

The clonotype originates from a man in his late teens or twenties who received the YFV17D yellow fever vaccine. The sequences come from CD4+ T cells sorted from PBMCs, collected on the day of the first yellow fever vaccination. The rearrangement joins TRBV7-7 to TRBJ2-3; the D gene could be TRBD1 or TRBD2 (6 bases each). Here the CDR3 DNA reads TGTGCTAGCAGCACCTCGGGGGCCGATACGCAGTATTTT. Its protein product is CASSTSGADTQYF.